What follows are 27 T cell receptor beta chains derived from one specimen sequenced in a study of CD8 T cells in acute hepatitis C reinfection. Study observations and caveats: Overrepresentation in the naive pool did not explain the preferential TRBV04 and TRBV06 usage seen in all groups.

Time point described: acute HCV infection, within 168 days of estimated infection date. Hepatitis C virus-specific T cells were sequenced directly ex vivo without in vitro expansion. Assay used: immunoSEQ multiplex PCR; TCRdb lists only in-frame clones, some missing. Of a few thousand clones in the sample, approximately 39% were seen once. The sequenced sample was HCV NS3-1073 tetramer-sorted CD8+ T cells from PBMCs, obtained during acute infection. The receptors stem from a man aged 30 to 39 with chronic hepatitis C.

The chain is built from TRBV5-8 and TRBJ1-5; possibly TRBD1 for D (6 bases). The CDR3 covers 14 residues. Germline V gene lookup returns CDR1 SGHTS and CDR2 YDEGEE. V was cut by 4 bases and J by 6 bases, with 14 bases left in between. The CDR3 reads CASSQEQGSQPQHF. The CDR3 DNA reads as TGTGCCAGCAGCCAAGAGCAGGGGAGTCAGCCCCAGCATTTT.

This clone is labeled as medium-sized. Other DNA sequences of this sample code for an identical CDR3. Here the CDR3 reads CASSQEMGTEAFF. DNA for the CDR3: TGTGCCAGCAGCCAAGAAATGGGAACTGAAGCTTTCTTT. This sequence joins TRBV4-2 and TRBJ1-1; D call uncertain. V dropped 0 bases and J dropped 5 bases, with 7 bases sitting between them. The V gene's germline CDR1 is LGHNA and CDR2 YNFKEQ. The CDR3 consists of 13 residues.

This clone is judged medium-sized. This chain links TRBV4-2 with TRBJ2-1; D gene ambiguous. Germline CDR1 LGHNA, CDR2 YNFKEQ. Trimming pared 3 bases from V and 7 bases from J, leaving 13 bases between. The CDR3 has 14 residues. The CDR3 loop is CASSQPGDWNEQFF. The CDR3 DNA reads as TGTGCCAGCAGCCAGCCGGGTGACTGGAATGAGCAGTTCTTC.

By its share, this clone is medium-sized. This chain connects TRBV6-5 to TRBJ2-1; TRBD2 aligns across 10 bases. The germline V gene has CDR1 MNHEY and CDR2 SVGAGI. Trimming removed 6 bases from V and 6 bases from J; junction bases left unmatched: 8. CDR3 length: 15 residues. CDR3 protein: CASRVLAGEPNEQFF. The CDR3 coding sequence is TGTGCCAGCAGAGTTCTAGCGGGAGAACCCAATGAGCAGTTCTTC.

This rearrangement joins TRBV11-2 to TRBJ2-5, with TRBD2 matching 10 bases. The germline gives CDR1 SGHAT, CDR2 FQNNGV. Trimming took 5 bases from V and 5 from J; bases not matched to a gene: 14. CDR3 length: 17 residues. CDR3 protein: CASSPEVASGGGETQYF. The CDR3 nucleotides are TGTGCCAGCAGCCCAGAAGTGGCTAGCGGGGGTGGGGAGACCCAGTACTTC. Combining the CDR3 with reference TRBV11-2 and TRBJ2-5 gives the whole variable domain EAGVAQSPRYKIIEKRQSVAFWCNPISGHATLYWYQQILGQGPKLLIQFQNNGVVDDSQLPKDRFSAERLKGVDSTLKIQPAKLEDSAVYLCASSPEVASGGGETQYFGPGTRLLVL.

This clone was observed a few times. The rearrangement uses TRBV4-2 and TRBJ2-2; 8 bases agree with TRBD1. Germline V gene sequence: CDR1 LGHNA, CDR2 YNFKEQ. Trimming removed 0 bases from V and 0 bases from J; junction bases left unmatched: 3. This CDR3 has 17 residues. The CDR3: CASSQEVGQANTGELFF. CDR3 DNA sequence: TGTGCCAGCAGCCAAGAGGTGGGACAGGCGAACACCGGGGAGCTGTTTTTT.

On this clone itself: This sequence may be a read error, since a much larger clone differs from it by one base. Within the sample, other DNA sequences also encode this same CDR3. The rearrangement uses TRBV4-2 and TRBJ2-7, with 7 bases lining up with TRBD2. Germline values: CDR1 LGHNA, CDR2 YNFKEQ. The junction had 7 bases not matched to a gene; V was cut back by 0 bases and J by 2 bases. The CDR3 consists of 16 residues. The CDR3 is CASSQEAAGAPYEQYF. The CDR3 coding sequence is TGTGCCAGCAGCCAAGAAGCGGCGGGAGCCCCCTACGAGCAGTACTTC.

To note about this clone: The same CDR3 is also encoded by other DNA sequences in this sample. The J gene is TRBJ1-1, the V gene TRBV4-2; the D gene is possibly TRBD1 (5 bases). The length of the CDR3 is 13 residues. Germline V gives CDR1 LGHNA, CDR2 YNFKEQ. Between the trimmed V and J ends, which lost 0 bases and 11 bases, there was a span of 13 bases. The CDR3 region has the DNA TGTGCCAGCAGCCAAGAAGGAGGGGCAGAGGCTTTCTTT. Translating it yields CASSQEGGAEAFF.

This clone was detected a few times. This chain uses TRBV6-1 with TRBJ2-5; D not resolved. Germline CDR1 MNHNS, CDR2 SASEGT. This CDR3 region has 11 residues. Trimming took off 7 bases at V and 5 bases at J, with 8 bases between the two ends. This CDR3 reads CASTTSETQYF. The CDR3 region has the DNA TGTGCCAGCACCACGAGCGAGACCCAGTACTTC.

The V gene is TRBV2, the J gene TRBJ1-1, with 8 bases lining up with TRBD1. J lost 7 bases, V lost 1 base, and 14 bases had no gene match. The CDR3 is made up of 17 amino acids. From germline, CDR1 is SNHLY and CDR2 FYNNEI. The CDR3 nucleotides are TGTGCCAGCAGTGAAGTTAGGGTAGCCGGGACAGGAGTTGAAGCTTTCTTT. This encodes CASSEVRVAGTGVEAFF.

The gene calls are TRBV4-2 and TRBJ2-2, with 9 bases aligning to TRBD2. There are 15 residues in the CDR3. CDR1 is LGHNA, CDR2 YNFKEQ, per germline. V trimming: 1 base; J trimming: 6 bases; junction bases outside the gene matches: 3. CDR3 bases: TGTGCCAGCAGCCAAGTAGCGGGAGAGCCCGGGGAGCTGTTTTTT. Its protein is CASSQVAGEPGELFF.

This chain links TRBV6-6 with TRBJ1-1, with TRBD1 identical over 8 bases. The V segment lost 4 bases and the J segment 1 base; nucleotides outside the gene matches: 5. Germline V gene lookup returns CDR1 MNHNY and CDR2 SVGAGI (reference sequence). This CDR3 is built from 15 residues. CDR3 bases: TGTGCCAGCAGTTCGAGGACAGGGACGAACACTGAAGCTTTCTTT. This sequence encodes CASSSRTGTNTEAFF.

This clone rates as large. This sequence joins TRBV4-2 and TRBJ2-7; either TRBD1 or TRBD2 may fit D (5 bases each). V lost 1 base to trimming and J lost 9 bases, with 19 bases between them. The CDR3 is 15 amino acids. Germline CDR1 LGHNA, CDR2 YNFKEQ. CDR3 loop: CASSQVLGEPSAQYF. The DNA for the CDR3 is TGTGCCAGCAGCCAAGTTCTAGGGGAGCCCAGTGCGCAGTACTTC.

The chain combines TRBV2 with TRBJ1-3; D possibly corresponds to TRBD1 (5 bases). Germline V gene sequence: CDR1 SNHLY, CDR2 FYNNEI. The CDR3 runs 13 residues. V lost 0 bases, J lost 6 bases, and 6 bases lay in between. In DNA, the CDR3 is TGTGCCAGCAGTGAAGCGGGGGAAAACACCATATATTTT. This encodes CASSEAGENTIYF.

The chain links TRBV4-2 to TRBJ2-7, with a tentative D call TRBD2 (6 bases). This CDR3 has 15 amino acids. Per germline, CDR1 LGHNA and CDR2 YNFKEQ. The germline V and J ends were trimmed by 5 bases and 3 bases, with 17 bases remaining between them. CDR3 in amino acids: CASSSPGGTHYEQYF. The DNA of the CDR3 is TGTGCCAGCAGCTCACCGGGCGGGACCCACTACGAGCAGTACTTC.

The chain links TRBV5-6 to TRBJ1-1; no reliable D call. This CDR3 has 12 amino acids. Trimming pared 6 bases from V and 4 bases from J, leaving 10 bases between. Looked up from germline, CDR1 is SGHDT and CDR2 is YYEEEE. The CDR3 DNA sequence: TGTGCCAGCACCTTCCGCTTCACTGAAGCTTTCTTT. Translated: CASTFRFTEAFF.

The chain combines TRBV2 with TRBJ2-7, with unresolved D. Germline CDR1 is SNHLY and CDR2 is FYNNEI. V dropped 1 base and J dropped 6 bases, with 13 bases sitting between them. The CDR3 sequence is 14 residues long. CDR3 sequence: CASSEGMNWAEQYF. The DNA of the CDR3 is TGTGCCAGCAGTGAAGGAATGAACTGGGCCGAGCAGTACTTC.

The chain combines TRBV4-2 with TRBJ2-3; 8 nucleotides line up with TRBD1. J was trimmed by 6 bases and V by 4 bases; bases with no gene match: 9. Germline V gene data show CDR1 as LGHNA and CDR2 as YNFKEQ. The CDR3 has 15 amino acids. The CDR3 protein is CASSPTTGAWDTQYF. CDR3 nucleotides: TGTGCCAGCAGCCCAACGACAGGGGCATGGGATACGCAGTATTTT.

The gene calls are TRBV7-2 and TRBJ2-3, with 9 positions matching TRBD2. The germline CDR1 and CDR2 sequences are SGHTA and FQGNSA. V shed 0 bases, J shed 7 bases, and the junction held 8 bases outside the gene matches. The CDR3 is 16 residues long. Here the CDR3 DNA reads TGTGCCAGCAGCTTAGCTGGGGCTAGCGGGACGCATACGCAGTATTTT. This codes for CASSLAGASGTHTQYF.

Concerning this clone: With only one base between it and a far larger clone, this is likely a read error. J is TRBJ1-1 and V is TRBV4-2; 7 nucleotides align to TRBD1. This CDR3 comprises 15 residues. Germline V gives CDR1 LGHNA, CDR2 YNFKEQ. V trimming: 0 bases; J trimming: 4 bases; junction bases outside the gene matches: 5. In nucleotides, the CDR3 is TGTGCCAGCAGCCAAGAGGGCTCAGGGGGCACTGAAGCTTTCTTT. It encodes CASSQEGSGGTEAFF.

As regards this clone: This may arise from a read error, as a much more abundant clone is one base away. Other nucleotide sequences in the sample specify the same CDR3. The chain is built from TRBV4-2 and TRBJ1-1, with D uncertain. Per the germline V gene, CDR1 is LGHNA and CDR2 is YNFKEQ. The CDR3 length is 13 residues. The V gene lost 3 bases and the J gene lost 0 bases, with 5 bases spanning the gap. The CDR3, as DNA: TGTGCCAGCAGCCAGGAGATGAACACTGAAGCTTTCTTT. It encodes CASSQEMNTEAFF.

In this sample, this clone turned up a few times. The CDR3 DNA reads as TGTGCCAGCAATCTCCGGACCGGGGAGCTGTTTTTT. Residues: CASNLRTGELFF. The chain carries TRBV2 and TRBJ2-2; D is unresolved. The germline V and J ends were trimmed by 7 bases and 5 bases, with 8 bases remaining between them. The CDR3 spans 12 residues. Germline values: CDR1 SNHLY, CDR2 FYNNEI. Full variable domain (remainder filled in from reference TRBV2 and TRBJ2-2): EPEVTQTPSHQVTQMGQEVILRCVPISNHLYFYWYRQILGQKVEFLVSFYNNEISEKSEIFDDQFSVERPDGSNFTLKIRSTKLEDSAMYFCASNLRTGELFFGEGSRLTVL.

Relative to its sample, this clone is medium-sized. The genes are TRBV4-2 and TRBJ1-4; D not resolved. Trimming pared 0 bases from V and 7 bases from J, leaving 12 bases between. CDR1 and CDR2 (germline): LGHNA, YNFKEQ. This CDR3 has 15 amino acids. The CDR3 loop is CASSQEVGVFEKLFF. In nucleotides, the CDR3 is TGTGCCAGCAGCCAAGAGGTCGGGGTTTTTGAAAAACTGTTTTTT.

The chain employs TRBV4-2 and TRBJ2-7, with TRBD1 matching over 8 bases. V trimming: 0 bases; J trimming: 6 bases; junction bases outside the gene matches: 1. Germline lookup yields CDR1 LGHNA and CDR2 YNFKEQ. The CDR3 length is 13 residues. The chain's CDR3 is CASSQEQGVEQYF. CDR3 nucleotides: TGTGCCAGCAGCCAAGAACAGGGGGTCGAGCAGTACTTC.

As concerns this clone: Distinct nucleotide sequences in the sample also encode this CDR3. The J gene is TRBJ2-3, the V gene TRBV6-1, with D unresolved. The CDR3 consists of 14 residues. CDR1 MNHNS and CDR2 SASEGT come from the germline V gene. V was pared by 5 bases and J by 6 bases, with 15 bases between. The CDR3 sequence: CASSFGPDPDTQYF. The CDR3 coding sequence is TGTGCCAGCAGTTTTGGGCCGGACCCGGATACGCAGTATTTT.

In its sample, this clone was seen a few times. This chain connects TRBV6-1 to TRBJ2-7, with D possibly TRBD1 on 6 matching bases. From germline, CDR1 is MNHNS and CDR2 SASEGT. V lost 1 base to trimming and J lost 2 bases, with 12 bases between them. This CDR3 is built from 15 residues. CDR3 sequence reads: CASSEVGQPTYEQYF. The CDR3 DNA is TGTGCCAGCAGTGAAGTCGGACAGCCAACCTACGAGCAGTACTTC.

This clone has more than one count but fewer than ten. The V gene is TRBV27, the J gene TRBJ1-2, with 7 bases identical to TRBD1. Germline assignment: CDR1 MNHEY and CDR2 SMNVEV (reference sequence). J was trimmed by 5 bases and V by 6 bases; bases with no gene match: 9. The CDR3 is made up of 14 amino acids. The CDR3 nucleotides read TGTGCCAGCAGCCTCTTACCGGGACAGTATGGCTACACCTTC. It specifies CASSLLPGQYGYTF.